The rows below give T cell receptor beta chains drawn from one sample of a study of cytomegalovirus exposure and HLA in healthy donors. Generated by immunoSEQ multiplex PCR, the TCRdb table keeps only in-frame clones and is missing some. This table has over 100,000 clones, 77% appearing once. Specimen: PBMCs. The receptors here all came from a middle-aged man in good health and CMV-seropositive. The CDR3 runs from the conserved cysteine through the conserved F or W. Each record gives: D gene, V gene, clone size, J gene, CDR3 DNA, CDR3 protein. D genes are given only for firm matches. Clone size is given for some rows only: seen once, a few or many times, or a class if the clone is expanded.

>NA|TRBV28|many|TRBJ1-1
TGTGCCACCACGGGGAAATTTCGTGCCTCCTATATTCCCCCTGAAGCTTTCTTT
CATTGKFRASYIPPEAFF
>NA|TRBV6-6|NA|TRBJ1-2
TGTGCCAGCAGTAAGGGCATAGGACAGCCCTCTTACTACACCTTC
CASSKGIGQPSYYTF
>NA|TRBV30|NA|TRBJ2-7
TGTGCCTGGAGTCCCCCAGGCGCAAGCTCCTACGAGCAGTACTTC
CAWSPPGASSYEQYF
>TRBD1|TRBV5-6|NA|TRBJ2-5
TGTGCCAGCAGTGTGACAGGGATGAAAGAGACCCAGTACTTC
CASSVTGMKETQYF
>NA|TRBV2|NA|TRBJ2-5
TGTGCCAGCAGTGACGTGCTCTGGGGGGGGGCCGAGGAGACCCAGTACTTC
CASSDVLWGGAEETQYF
>TRBD2|TRBV28|NA|TRBJ2-7
TGTGCCAGCAGACTAGCGGGGGTGTACGAGCAGTACTTC
CASRLAGVYEQYF
>NA|TRBV2|NA|TRBJ2-7
TGTGCCAGCAGTGGACAGTACGAGCAGTACTTC
CASSGQYEQYF
>NA|TRBV28|NA|TRBJ1-6
TGTGCCAGCAGTTTAAGAGGTGTCGGTTCACCCCTCCACTTT
CASSLRGVGSPLHF
>NA|TRBV4-2|NA|TRBJ2-7
TGTGCCAGCAGCCAAGACAGCTCCTACGAGCAGTACTTC
CASSQDSSYEQYF
>TRBD1|TRBV5-5|few|TRBJ1-3
TGTGCCAGCAGCTTGATTCCGGGACAGAGCTCTGGAAACACCATATATTTT
CASSLIPGQSSGNTIYF
>TRBD1|TRBV7-9|NA|TRBJ1-3
TGTGCCAGCAGCCTATTGACAGGGGGCGAGAACACCATATATTTT
CASSLLTGGENTIYF
>TRBD1|TRBV2|NA|TRBJ1-3
TGTGCCAGCATGACAGGGCCTGGAAACACCATATATTTT
CASMTGPGNTIYF
>NA|TRBV18|NA|TRBJ2-7
TGTGCCAGCTCACCGGAGGGGGCGATTTTCTCCTACGAGCAGTACTTC
CASSPEGAIFSYEQYF
>TRBD2|TRBV6-1|NA|TRBJ2-5
TGTGCCAGCAGTGAAGCGCTGGGACTAGCGGGAGAGACCCAGTACTTC
CASSEALGLAGETQYF
>TRBD2|TRBV18|NA|TRBJ2-3
TGTGCCAGCTCACCAGGTCAGGGGCGGGGGGCCACAGATACGCAGTATTTT
CASSPGQGRGATDTQYF
>TRBD2|TRBV6-7|NA|TRBJ2-3
TGTGCCAGCAGTTACTCGCGCGGGGGGGCAATCACAGATACGCAGTATTTT
CASSYSRGGAITDTQYF
>NA|TRBV7-3|few|TRBJ2-1
TGTGCCAGCAGCTCGTACCTCTATACGGGGGAAGGCGCGGATGAGCAGTTCTTC
CASSSYLYTGEGADEQFF
>TRBD2|TRBV7-9|NA|TRBJ2-1
TGTGCCAGCAGCTCGGGGGGGGACGTGAGTGTGTTCTTC
CASSSGGDVSVFF
>TRBD2|TRBV27|NA|TRBJ2-1
TGTGCCGGGGCCCGGGGGGAGTTCTTC
CAGARGEFF
>TRBD1|TRBV6-5|few|TRBJ2-1
TGTGCCAGCAGTTACTCCGGACAGGGGTCCAATGAGCAGTTCTTC
CASSYSGQGSNEQFF
>TRBD2|TRBV27|NA|TRBJ2-5
TGTGCCAGCAGCCGTGGGAGGGCCCAGTACTTC
CASSRGRAQYF
>NA|TRBV2|NA|TRBJ1-6
TGTGCCAGCAGTGCGCAGGCCTATTATAATTCACCCCTCCACTTT
CASSAQAYYNSPLHF
>TRBD2|TRBV7-2|NA|TRBJ2-3
TGTGCCAGCAGCTATAGCGGGGGGGCAGATACGCAGTATTTT
CASSYSGGADTQYF
>NA|TRBV27|NA|TRBJ2-7
TGTGCCAGCGGGGAGTCGGGCAGCAACGCCAACGAGCAGTACTTC
CASGESGSNANEQYF
>NA|TRBV30|NA|TRBJ1-1
TGTGCCTCCAGAGAAGAGGTAATTGGCACTGAAGCTTTCTTT
CASREEVIGTEAFF
>NA|TRBV23-1|NA|TRBJ2-1
TGCGCCAGGGAATCAGGACCCGGGAGCTCCTACAATGGGCAGTTCTTC
CARESGPGSSYNGQFF
>TRBD1|TRBV15|NA|TRBJ2-4
TGTGCCACCAGCACAAGGACAGGGGGAATTGGAGCCAAAAACATTCAGTACTTC
CATSTRTGGIGAKNIQYF
>NA|TRBV5-1|NA|TRBJ2-7
TGCGCCAGCAGCGACAACTACGAGCAGTACTTC
CASSDNYEQYF
>TRBD1|TRBV28|NA|TRBJ1-5
TGTGCCAGCAGTTCTCAGGGGGTTTACCAGCCCCAGCATTTT
CASSSQGVYQPQHF
>TRBD1|TRBV4-1|NA|TRBJ2-7
TGCGCCAGCAGCCAAAACAGGGGCCGTCCGTCCTACGAGCAGTACTTC
CASSQNRGRPSYEQYF
>TRBD2|TRBV5-1|NA|TRBJ2-7
TGCGCCAGCTGCCCCGGGACTAGCGAAGAGCAGTACTTC
CASCPGTSEEQYF
>NA|TRBV11-2|few|TRBJ2-5
TGTGCCAGCAGCGCCCGGGTCTCCCCCCAAGAGACCCAGTACTTC
CASSARVSPQETQYF
>TRBD1|TRBV29-1|NA|TRBJ2-7
TGCAGCGTTGAGTTAGGGACAGACTTAGGGGACGAGCAGTACTTC
CSVELGTDLGDEQYF